This TCR beta chain was identified in a study of CD4 T cells in relation to SARS-CoV-2 and coronaviruses. Study-wide context: TCR beta CDR3s were sequenced after roughly ten-day antigen culture of PBMCs.

Unexposed donor CD4+ T cells date from about 2011-2018, before the COVID-19 pandemic. After roughly ten days of culture, CD4+ T cells were isolated. A few million PBMCs per well were cultured with around 10 IU/ml IL-2. This clone appeared once. Its target is unknown. Here immunoSEQ multiplex PCR was the method, and the copy in TCRdb shows in-frame clones only, minus some. The table shows more than 20,000 clones, with around 72% occurring only once. The V end was cut by 5 bases, the J end by 6 bases, with 19 bases between. CDR1 WSHSY and CDR2 SAAADI come from the germline V gene. This CDR3 has 16 residues. Notes on the study in general: Pre-pandemic and post-infection samples never came from the same donor. Crossreactive clones expanded significantly less to SARS-CoV-2 than monoreactive clones.

The V gene is TRBV10-2, the J gene TRBJ1-4; unclear D gene. This sequence was found in a human donor in good health. The sample was CD4+ T cells from PBMCs, cultured in vitro. CDR3 protein: CASSREKPSHDEKLFF. The CDR3 DNA reads as TGCGCCAGCAGTCGGGAAAAGCCCTCCCACGATGAAAAACTGTTTTTT.